These 2 T cell receptor beta chains share one sample of origin, sequenced in a study of cytomegalovirus exposure and HLA in healthy donors. It was with 60 Vbeta and 13 Jbeta primers that the PCR ran. Assay: immunoSEQ multiplex PCR; the TCRdb copy retains only in-frame clones and omits some. The sample shows roughly 150,000 clones, around 80% of them seen only once. Sequenced material: PBMCs. All receptors come from a female donor in good health and CMV-seronegative.

This sequence joins TRBV13 and TRBJ2-1; D possibly corresponds to TRBD2 (5 bases). From germline, CDR1 is PRHDT and CDR2 FYEKMQ (reference sequence). The CDR3 length is 15 residues. V lost 1 base to trimming and J lost 5 bases, with 12 bases between them. The CDR3 loop is CASSLDRDYNNEQFF. As DNA, the CDR3 is TGTGCCAGCAGCTTAGACCGGGATTATAACAATGAGCAGTTCTTC.

CDR3 nucleotides: TGTGCCAGCAGCCAGGACAGGGCATCCCTTAATGAGCAGTTCTTC. Protein sequence: CASSQDRASLNEQFF. This sequence joins TRBV27 and TRBJ2-1; 8 positions match TRBD1. After removal of 6 bases from V and 7 bases from J, the junction contained 11 bases not matched to a gene. The CDR3 is 15 residues long. Germline assignment: CDR1 MNHEY and CDR2 SMNVEV (reference sequence).